A single sample gave rise to the 23 T cell receptor beta chains below, sequenced in a study of T cell clusters in autoimmune cytopenias. One tube held mixed TRB-A and TRB-B primer pools for touch-down PCR. No DNA is given; TCRdb re-called the multiplex PCR reads and lists each CDR3 protein once. The sample table sets out some 4,000 distinct CDR3 sequences. Some 40,000 genome equivalents of blood DNA were amplified for TRB. These same records also appear under a second study, on T cell repertoires in aging, cancer and after chemotherapy.

The sequencing input was peripheral blood. Receptors originate from a human donor in good health.

This rearrangement joins TRBV6-6 to TRBJ2-5; TCRdb picks TRBD2, but there is no DNA to check that call. This CDR3 has 16 amino acids. Germline V gene lookup returns CDR1 MNHNY and CDR2 SVGAGI (reference sequence). This CDR3 is CASSKPTSGSHDEQYF.

This clonotype is identified as medium-sized from frequency. V and J are TRBV6-6 and TRBJ2-7; the TCRdb call, TRBD1, lacks DNA for checking. The CDR3 is made up of 13 amino acids. Germline assignment: CDR1 MNHNY and CDR2 SVGAGI (reference sequence). CDR3: CASSTGQLYEQYF.

The rearrangement links TRBV20-1 to TRBJ2-5; absent DNA, TCRdb's TRBD1 call cannot be checked. Germline assignment: CDR1 DFQATT and CDR2 SNEGSKA (reference sequence). This CDR3 comprises 14 residues. CDR3 in amino acids: CSAPGQTYQETQYF.

This clonotype is large by frequency. This chain uses TRBV29-1 with TRBJ2-5; TCRdb picks TRBD1, but there is no DNA to check that call. CDR3 size: 13 residues. CDR1 is SQVTM and CDR2 is ANQGSEA in the germline V gene. The CDR3 region is CSVERTGPETQYF.

This clonotype counts as medium-sized by frequency. The chain employs TRBV12-3 or TRBV12-4 and TRBJ1-6. The CDR3 is 15 residues long. The CDR3 here is CASSLRPGEGSPLHF.

According to its frequency, this clonotype is medium-sized. V and J are TRBV6-1 and TRBJ2-1; TCRdb returns TRBD2, unconfirmable since there is no DNA. The CDR3 consists of 14 residues. Germline V lookup: CDR1 MNHNS, CDR2 SASEGT. This CDR3 reads CASSEAGESNEQFF.

This clonotype registers medium-sized by frequency. CDR3 in amino acids: CAWSKGGKDTGELFF. This chain joins TRBV30 and TRBJ2-2; the D call of TRBD1 rests on TCRdb alone, since no DNA is present to check it. The CDR3 consists of 15 residues. The germline V gene has CDR1 GTSNPN and CDR2 SVGIG (reference sequence). The whole variable domain, filled in from reference TRBV30 and TRBJ2-2, reads SQTIHQWPATLVQPVGSPLSLECTVEGTSNPNLYWYRQAAGRGLQLLFYSVGIGQISSEVPQNLSASRPQDRQFILSSKKLLLSDSGFYLCAWSKGGKDTGELFFGEGSRLTVL.

This rearrangement joins TRBV7-2 to TRBJ2-7. The CDR3 covers 13 residues. From germline, CDR1 is SGHTA and CDR2 FQGNSA. CDR3 in amino acids: CASSLADLLEQYF.

According to its frequency, this clonotype is medium-sized. This chain joins TRBV27 and TRBJ2-1; absent DNA, TCRdb's TRBD2 call cannot be checked. Germline assignment: CDR1 MNHEY and CDR2 SMNVEV (reference sequence). CDR3 length equals 14 residues. The CDR3 spells CASSPGTSIPEQFF.

The rearrangement joins TRBV4-1 to TRBJ2-3. The CDR3 sequence is 15 residues long. In germline, CDR1 is MGHRA, CDR2 YSYEKL. The CDR3 sequence: CASSRASLTPDTQYF.

The CDR3 sequence: CASSPLTGSGNTIYF. The rearrangement uses TRBV28 and TRBJ1-3; TCRdb's assignment of TRBD1 cannot be checked, as there is no DNA. CDR1 MDHEN and CDR2 SYDVKM come from the germline V gene. The CDR3 covers 15 residues.

This clonotype shows up as medium-sized by frequency. The genes are TRBV15 and TRBJ2-3; no DNA is available, so the TRBD1 call from TCRdb remains unchecked. Germline values: CDR1 LNHNV, CDR2 YYDKDF (reference sequence). The CDR3 has 14 amino acids. The CDR3 loop reads CATSKGQGLDTQYF.

The chain has TRBV14 and TRBJ1-4; TCRdb's assignment of TRBD1 cannot be checked, as there is no DNA. The CDR3 sequence is 13 residues long. Germline lookup yields CDR1 SGHDN and CDR2 FVKESK. The CDR3 protein is CASSPDWDEKLFF.

This clonotype registers medium-sized by frequency. This rearrangement joins TRBV13 to TRBJ1-4. The CDR3 loop spans 17 amino acids. Germline CDR1 PRHDT, CDR2 FYEKMQ (reference sequence). This CDR3 reads CASSLSSETWANEKLFF. Full variable domain (rest looked up from reference TRBV13 and TRBJ1-4): AAGVIQSPRHLIKEKRETATLKCYPIPRHDTVYWYQQGPGQDPQFLISFYEKMQSDKGSIPDRFSAQQFSDYHSELNMSSLELGDSALYFCASSLSSETWANEKLFFGSGTQLSVL.

Frequency places this clonotype as medium-sized (0.01 to 0.1%). The chain uses TRBV27 and TRBJ2-1. This CDR3 contains 13 residues. Germline V gives CDR1 MNHEY, CDR2 SMNVEV (reference sequence). This chain's CDR3 is CASSPTLAGEQFF.

The V call is TRBV20-1, the J call TRBJ1-3. The CDR3 contains 15 residues. CDR1 is DFQATT, CDR2 SNEGSKA, per germline (reference sequence). CDR3 loop: CSARDPKQGGNTIYF.

This sequence joins TRBV5-1 and TRBJ2-5; TCRdb's D call, TRBD1, is unchecked because there is no DNA. Germline V CDR1 and CDR2: SGHRS, YFSETQ. This CDR3 contains 15 residues. CDR3 protein: CASSLIGIGRETQYF.

Its frequency marks this clonotype as medium-sized. This chain links TRBV30 with TRBJ1-2; TCRdb names TRBD1, which stays unverified in the absence of DNA. The CDR3 is 14 amino acids. Germline lookup yields CDR1 GTSNPN and CDR2 SVGIG (reference sequence). CDR3 amino acids: CAWSRIGGAFGYTF.

By frequency, this clonotype is medium-sized. The chain uses TRBV13 and TRBJ1-2; TCRdb returns TRBD1, unconfirmable since there is no DNA. Germline V lookup: CDR1 PRHDT, CDR2 FYEKMQ (reference sequence). The CDR3 runs to 12 residues. This CDR3 is CASSLTGLGYTF. Full variable domain (outside the CDR3, taken from reference TRBV13 and TRBJ1-2): AAGVIQSPRHLIKEKRETATLKCYPIPRHDTVYWYQQGPGQDPQFLISFYEKMQSDKGSIPDRFSAQQFSDYHSELNMSSLELGDSALYFCASSLTGLGYTFGSGTRLTVV.

This clonotype counts as medium-sized (0.01 to 0.1%) by frequency. The V and J genes are TRBV6-1 and TRBJ1-2; the TRBD1 assignment by TCRdb is unverifiable without DNA. The CDR3 consists of 14 residues. Germline V gene sequence: CDR1 MNHNS, CDR2 SASEGT. CDR3 residues: CASSGNKGVYGYTF.

This clonotype is called medium-sized (0.01 to 0.1%) based on its frequency. The chain uses TRBV19 and TRBJ2-4; TCRdb's assignment of TRBD2 cannot be checked, as there is no DNA. The V gene's germline CDR1 is LNHDA and CDR2 SQIVND (reference sequence). This CDR3 spans 12 amino acids. Here the CDR3 reads CASGWGEDIQYF.

Its frequency marks this clonotype as medium-sized. This chain connects TRBV6-2 or TRBV6-3 to TRBJ2-7; as DNA is missing, the TRBD1 call by TCRdb cannot be tested. This CDR3 has 19 residues. Germline V gene lookup returns CDR1 MNHEY and CDR2 SVGEGT. The CDR3 loop is CASRIAAFRMGQQPYEQYF.

This chain's CDR3 is CASTPGSNEKLFF. The chain uses TRBV28 and TRBJ1-4; TCRdb's assignment of TRBD1 cannot be checked, as there is no DNA. Germline values: CDR1 MDHEN, CDR2 SYDVKM. CDR3 size: 13 residues.